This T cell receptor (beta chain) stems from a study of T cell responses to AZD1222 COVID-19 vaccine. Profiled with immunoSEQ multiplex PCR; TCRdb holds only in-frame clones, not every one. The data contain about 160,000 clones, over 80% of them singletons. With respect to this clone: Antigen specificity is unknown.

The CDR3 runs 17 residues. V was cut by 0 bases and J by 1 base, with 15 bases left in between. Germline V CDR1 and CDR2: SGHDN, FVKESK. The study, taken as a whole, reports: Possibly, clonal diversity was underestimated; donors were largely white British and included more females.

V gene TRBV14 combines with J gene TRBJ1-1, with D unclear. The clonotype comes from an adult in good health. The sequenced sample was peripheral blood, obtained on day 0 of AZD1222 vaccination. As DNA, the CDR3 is TGTGCCAGCAGCCAAGAAAAGGTTGGAGTCAGGAACACTGAAGCTTTCTTT. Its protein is CASSQEKVGVRNTEAFF.